A selection of T cell receptor beta chains follows, all from one sample in a study of CD8 T cells in ankylosing spondylitis. TCRdb reanalysed the 5' RACE reads using MiXCR and keeps one entry per CDR3 protein. The sample includes 150,000 or so distinct CDR3 sequences, approximately 32% seen only once; the top ten take about 6%. Sequenced: synovial fluid, either unsorted or a sorted T cell fraction (not recorded which). The source is a male donor with ankylosing spondylitis. Both conserved end residues are part of each CDR3. Each record gives: clone size, V gene, J gene, D gene, CDR3 DNA, CDR3 protein. The D gene is left open where the match is weak. Size is stated for part of the rows, as once, few or many counts, or as a class when the clone is expanded.

clone_size: NA
v_call: TRBV29-1
j_call: TRBJ1-2
d_call: NA
cdr3_nt: TGCAGCGTTGAAGATCGAAGGGGCCTGACTAACTATGGCTACACCTTC
cdr3_aa: CSVEDRRGLTNYGYTF

clone_size: NA
v_call: TRBV2
j_call: TRBJ1-1
d_call: NA
cdr3_nt: TGTGCCAGCAGCCCTACAGAGAACACTGAAGCTTTCTTT
cdr3_aa: CASSPTENTEAFF

clone_size: NA
v_call: TRBV7-2
j_call: TRBJ2-7
d_call: TRBD2
cdr3_nt: TGTGCCAGCAGCCCTCACCGGTGGGGCGGGAGGGCAACCGAGCAGTACTTC
cdr3_aa: CASSPHRWGGRATEQYF

clone_size: many
v_call: TRBV20-1
j_call: TRBJ1-3
d_call: TRBD1
cdr3_nt: TGCAGTACCAGGGACAGCCGAAACACCATATATTTT
cdr3_aa: CSTRDSRNTIYF

clone_size: NA
v_call: TRBV20-1
j_call: TRBJ2-7
d_call: TRBD1
cdr3_nt: TGCAGTGTCGCTCCTTCCGTTCACAGGGGGCGCGAGTCCTACGAGCAGTACTTC
cdr3_aa: CSVAPSVHRGRESYEQYF

clone_size: NA
v_call: TRBV11-2
j_call: TRBJ2-5
d_call: TRBD2
cdr3_nt: TGTGCCAGCAGCCTAACTGGACTAGCGGGAGGGGGGCAAGAGACCCAGTACTTC
cdr3_aa: CASSLTGLAGGGQETQYF

clone_size: many
v_call: TRBV2
j_call: TRBJ1-2
d_call: TRBD1
cdr3_nt: TGTGCCAGCAGTGACAGGGGGCGATGGGGCTACACCTTC
cdr3_aa: CASSDRGRWGYTF

clone_size: few
v_call: TRBV25-1
j_call: TRBJ2-3
d_call: TRBD2
cdr3_nt: TGTGCCAGCAGTGCCACTCAAGGTGGACTAGCGGGAGAACGGGCAGATACGCAGTATTTT
cdr3_aa: CASSATQGGLAGERADTQYF

clone_size: few
v_call: TRBV4-1
j_call: TRBJ1-1
d_call: TRBD1
cdr3_nt: TGCGCCAGCAGCCAAGGTTCAGGGGGGAACACTGAAGCTTTCTTT
cdr3_aa: CASSQGSGGNTEAFF

clone_size: many
v_call: TRBV12-3/TRBV12-4
j_call: TRBJ1-6
d_call: NA
cdr3_nt: TGTGCCAGCAGACCTACCTGGGACGGCAAATCACCCCTCCACTTT
cdr3_aa: CASRPTWDGKSPLHF

clone_size: many
v_call: TRBV29-1
j_call: TRBJ2-5
d_call: NA
cdr3_nt: TGCAGCGTTGAAGGGACCGCAGGTTGGCAAGAGACCCAGTACTTC
cdr3_aa: CSVEGTAGWQETQYF

clone_size: NA
v_call: TRBV2
j_call: TRBJ1-4
d_call: TRBD1
cdr3_nt: TGTGCCAGCAGTCTTCCCGGGACAGGGAATGAAAAACTGTTTTTT
cdr3_aa: CASSLPGTGNEKLFF

clone_size: few
v_call: TRBV18
j_call: TRBJ2-3
d_call: TRBD2
cdr3_nt: TGTGCCAGCTCACCAACGGGACTAGCGGCCACAGATACGCAGTATTTT
cdr3_aa: CASSPTGLAATDTQYF

clone_size: once
v_call: TRBV7-2
j_call: TRBJ2-3
d_call: NA
cdr3_nt: TGTGCCAACAGCCCTCCACAGACAGATACGCAGTATTTT
cdr3_aa: CANSPPQTDTQYF

clone_size: NA
v_call: TRBV11-2
j_call: TRBJ1-1
d_call: NA
cdr3_nt: TGTGCCAGCAGCTTAGATATGAGGACTGAAGCTTTCTTT
cdr3_aa: CASSLDMRTEAFF

clone_size: many
v_call: TRBV28
j_call: TRBJ1-1
d_call: TRBD1
cdr3_nt: TGTGCCAGCAGTTTATCCGCCGCAGGGGGCACTGAAGCTTTCTTT
cdr3_aa: CASSLSAAGGTEAFF

clone_size: many
v_call: TRBV7-9
j_call: TRBJ1-1
d_call: NA
cdr3_nt: TGTGCCAGCAGCTTAGGGACAGTGAATGAAGCTTTCTTT
cdr3_aa: CASSLGTVNEAFF

clone_size: NA
v_call: TRBV6-1
j_call: TRBJ1-2
d_call: TRBD1
cdr3_nt: TGTGCCAGTATCCCCGGACAGGGGTTTGGTGGCTACACCTTC
cdr3_aa: CASIPGQGFGGYTF

clone_size: NA
v_call: TRBV3-1
j_call: TRBJ1-1
d_call: NA
cdr3_nt: TGTGCCAGCAGCCAGCAGGCCCCCCGGACGCTTTGGGTCACTGAAGCTTTCTTT
cdr3_aa: CASSQQAPRTLWVTEAFF

clone_size: NA
v_call: TRBV2
j_call: TRBJ1-5
d_call: NA
cdr3_nt: TGTGCCAGCAGTGAAACGGGGCCCCAGCATTTT
cdr3_aa: CASSETGPQHF

clone_size: many
v_call: TRBV3-1
j_call: TRBJ1-1
d_call: NA
cdr3_nt: TGTGCCAGCAGCCAAGATCATGGAGGGGCGGAGGGGAACACTGAAGCTTTCTTT
cdr3_aa: CASSQDHGGAEGNTEAFF

clone_size: NA
v_call: TRBV19
j_call: TRBJ2-1
d_call: NA
cdr3_nt: TGTGCCAGTAGTAGCCCAGGGTTCCCAGACAATGAGCAGTTCTTC
cdr3_aa: CASSSPGFPDNEQFF

clone_size: few
v_call: TRBV11-1
j_call: TRBJ2-1
d_call: NA
cdr3_nt: TGTGCCAGCAGCTTAGCGTGGGACTGGCGGGACCCCGACTACAATGAGCAGTTCTTC
cdr3_aa: CASSLAWDWRDPDYNEQFF

clone_size: many
v_call: TRBV15
j_call: TRBJ1-1
d_call: NA
cdr3_nt: TGTGCCACCAGCAGAGCCAACGGTGAAGCTTTCTTT
cdr3_aa: CATSRANGEAFF

clone_size: few
v_call: TRBV13
j_call: TRBJ1-1
d_call: TRBD1
cdr3_nt: TGTGCCAGCAGCTGGCGACAGGGGGGGAACACTGAAGCTTTCTTT
cdr3_aa: CASSWRQGGNTEAFF

clone_size: NA
v_call: TRBV4-1
j_call: TRBJ2-3
d_call: NA
cdr3_nt: TGCGCCAGCAGCCTAATCGGGGGAGCGAGCAATACGCAGTATTTT
cdr3_aa: CASSLIGGASNTQYF

clone_size: NA
v_call: TRBV3-1
j_call: TRBJ2-4
d_call: NA
cdr3_nt: TGTGCCAGCAGCCAATCAGAGGGAGACGGGAACATTCAGTACTTC
cdr3_aa: CASSQSEGDGNIQYF

clone_size: NA
v_call: TRBV7-6
j_call: TRBJ2-1
d_call: TRBD1
cdr3_nt: TGTGCCAGCAGCTTAGTACAGGGGGCATACAATGAGCAGTTCTTC
cdr3_aa: CASSLVQGAYNEQFF

clone_size: many
v_call: TRBV20-1
j_call: TRBJ2-5
d_call: TRBD2
cdr3_nt: TGCAGTGCCAAGCTACTAGCGGGGCCCCTGGAGACCCAGTACTTC
cdr3_aa: CSAKLLAGPLETQYF